The 32 T cell receptor beta chains listed next were all sequenced from one sample in a study of blood T cell repertoires in COVID-19. Some clones are missing from TCRdb's copy, which holds only in-frame ones; the method was immunoSEQ multiplex PCR. Among about 370,000 clones listed, 90% were seen once. The sequenced sample consisted of peripheral blood. The receptors originated from a man aged 18 to 30 with active or convalescent COVID-19.

V gene TRBV12-3 or TRBV12-4 combines with J gene TRBJ2-1; D is perhaps TRBD1 (5 bases). V was clipped by 5 bases and J by 6 bases, with 8 bases between them. CDR3 length: 12 residues. The CDR3 DNA is TGTGCCAGCAGTCAAGACAGCAATGAGCAGTTCTTC. As protein: CASSQDSNEQFF.

There are a few counts of this clone. V gene TRBV7-2 combines with J gene TRBJ2-7; 7 positions match TRBD2. Germline-derived CDR1 and CDR2 are SGHTA and FQGNSA. J lost 2 bases, V lost 5 bases, and 9 bases had no gene match. CDR3 size: 15 residues. The DNA for the CDR3 is TGTGCCAGCAGCCCATCGGGGGGACTCACCTACGAGCAGTACTTC. Its translation: CASSPSGGLTYEQYF.

The chain recombines TRBV7-9 with TRBJ2-3; D perhaps matches TRBD2 (6 bases). Germline V gives CDR1 SEHNR, CDR2 FQNEAQ (reference sequence). The germline V and J ends were trimmed by 5 bases and 4 bases, with 10 bases remaining between them. This CDR3 region has 13 residues. CDR3 sequence (DNA): TGTGCCAGCAGCACCGGGAGCTCAGATACGCAGTATTTT. Protein: CASSTGSSDTQYF.

The genes are TRBV7-2 and TRBJ2-5; 8 bases are shared with TRBD2. This CDR3 is 16 amino acids long. Trimming at V came to 4 bases and at J to 3 bases, leaving 10 bases not matched to a gene. Germline-derived CDR1 and CDR2 are SGHTA and FQGNSA. The CDR3 DNA sequence: TGTGCCAGCAGCTCTCTGGGTAGCGGGATGAAAGAGACCCAGTACTTC. Amino acids: CASSSLGSGMKETQYF.

Written as DNA, the CDR3 is TGTGCCACCATAGATTCCTACGAGCAGTACTTC. Translated, it gives CATIDSYEQYF. V and J are TRBV6-5 and TRBJ2-7; no definite D call. V lost 10 bases and J 1 base, leaving 8 bases between the germline ends. The V gene's germline CDR1 is MNHEY and CDR2 SVGAGI. This CDR3 region has 11 residues.

The chain uses TRBV7-2 and TRBJ1-1; 9 nucleotides match TRBD1. The germline gives CDR1 SGHTA, CDR2 FQGNSA. With 4 bases clipped from V and 4 bases from J, the junction kept 7 bases outside the gene matches. The CDR3 runs 15 residues. CDR3 coding DNA: TGTGCCAGCAGCTCACACAGGGGGCTGAGCACTGAAGCTTTCTTT. This encodes CASSSHRGLSTEAFF.

This chain uses TRBV4-1 with TRBJ2-3; 7 nucleotides match TRBD2. The trim removed 0 bases at V and 0 bases at J, leaving 3 bases unmatched. The CDR3 has 16 amino acids. Germline CDR1 reads MGHRA; CDR2 reads YSYEKL. The CDR3 bases are TGCGCCAGCAGCCAAGATTTAGCGGGTAGCACAGATACGCAGTATTTT. This codes for CASSQDLAGSTDTQYF.

The chain combines TRBV7-2 with TRBJ2-7; 7 bases are shared with TRBD2. V lost 4 bases to trimming and J lost 4 bases; unmatched junction nucleotides: 4. Germline CDR1 is SGHTA and CDR2 is FQGNSA. The CDR3 extends over 13 amino acids. CDR3 residues: CASSSRRGYEQYF. In DNA, the CDR3 is TGTGCCAGCAGCTCCCGGCGGGGGTACGAGCAGTACTTC.

V is TRBV19 and J is TRBJ2-7; 7 nucleotides align to TRBD2. CDR1 LNHDA and CDR2 SQIVND come from the germline V gene (reference sequence). The V and J ends lost 7 bases and 4 bases, in that order; junction bases with no gene match: 10. CDR3 length equals 14 residues. The DNA of the CDR3 is TGTGCCAGTAATCAGCGGGGCGGAGGGTACGAGCAGTACTTC. Amino acid sequence: CASNQRGGGYEQYF.

The genes are TRBV23-1 and TRBJ2-1; 7 bases line up with TRBD1. TRBV23-1 has ORF status, its function being uncertain. The CDR3 runs 18 residues. The V gene end was trimmed by 3 bases and the J gene end by 0 bases; junction bases not matched to a gene: 11. The CDR3 bases are TGCGCCAGCAGTCAGCCGTGGGACAGCTCAAGCTCCTACAATGAGCAGTTCTTC. This gives the protein CASSQPWDSSSSYNEQFF.

The V call is TRBV11-2, the J call TRBJ1-3, with a possible D match to TRBD1 (5 bases). Germline V gives CDR1 SGHAT, CDR2 FQNNGV. Between the trimmed V and J ends, which lost 5 bases and 1 base, there was a span of 21 bases. This CDR3 has 18 residues. The CDR3 region has the DNA TGTGCCAGCAGCCCCCACCCAGACAGACCGATGTCTGGAAACACCATATATTTT. It translates to CASSPHPDRPMSGNTIYF.

The CDR3: CATSRDYGGASTDTQYF. Here the CDR3 DNA reads TGTGCCACCAGCAGAGATTACGGGGGGGCTAGCACAGATACGCAGTATTTT. This rearrangement joins TRBV15 to TRBJ2-3; TRBD2 matches 8 bases. CDR1 LNHNV and CDR2 YYDKDF come from the germline V gene (reference sequence). Trimming removed 0 bases from V and 0 bases from J; junction bases left unmatched: 5. The CDR3 sequence is 17 residues long.

The J gene is TRBJ1-5, the V gene TRBV9; 7 nucleotides line up with TRBD1. This CDR3 has 13 residues. Germline CDR1 and CDR2: SGDLS and YYNGEE. V dropped 0 bases and J dropped 10; count of bases not matched to a gene: 4. CDR3 protein: CASSVGTGGPQHF. The CDR3 region has the DNA TGTGCCAGCAGCGTAGGGACAGGCGGCCCCCAGCATTTT.

This chain joins TRBV5-1 and TRBJ1-4; 8 bases map to TRBD1. Germline lookup yields CDR1 SGHRS and CDR2 YFSETQ. Trimming took 4 bases from V and 0 from J; bases not matched to a gene: 5. The CDR3 runs 16 residues. The CDR3 protein is CASSPTGVATNEKLFF. The CDR3 DNA is TGCGCCAGCAGCCCGACAGGGGTTGCAACTAATGAAAAACTGTTTTTT.

This chain's CDR3 is CASSGASGSPSGANVLTF. The CDR3 bases are TGTGCCAGCAGCGGGGCTAGCGGGAGTCCCTCCGGGGCCAACGTCCTGACTTTC. V gene TRBV9 combines with J gene TRBJ2-6; 10 nucleotides align to TRBD2. With V trimmed by 3 bases and J by 4 bases, 10 bases remained unmatched. The CDR3 is 18 amino acids. CDR1 is SGDLS and CDR2 is YYNGEE in the germline V gene.

The V call is TRBV28, the J call TRBJ2-6; D may be TRBD2 (5 bases). The V gene's germline CDR1 is MDHEN and CDR2 SYDVKM. Trimming took off 4 bases at V and 0 bases at J, with 16 bases between the two ends. This CDR3 is built from 18 residues. This CDR3 reads CASSWVEDSASGANVLTF. CDR3 nucleotides: TGTGCCAGCAGTTGGGTCGAGGACTCAGCCTCTGGGGCCAACGTCCTGACTTTC.

This chain connects TRBV18 to TRBJ1-1; 9 bases are a match to TRBD1. The germline CDR1 and CDR2 sequences are KGHSH and LQKENI. The ends lost 3 bases at V and 1 base at J; junction bases unmatched: 3. The CDR3 is 15 residues long. The DNA for the CDR3 is TGTGCCAGCTCACCGATGGGACAGGGGAACACTGAAGCTTTCTTT. Residues: CASSPMGQGNTEAFF.

This chain connects TRBV6-5 to TRBJ2-2, with a possible D match to TRBD1 (5 bases). Germline CDR1 is MNHEY and CDR2 is SVGAGI. This CDR3 is 16 amino acids long. V lost 0 bases to trimming and J lost 3 bases, with 11 bases between them. In DNA form, the CDR3 reads TGTGCCAGCAGTTACTCAGGGGCAGTATACACCGGGGAGCTGTTTTTT. It specifies CASSYSGAVYTGELFF.

The chain joins TRBV12-3 or TRBV12-4 to TRBJ1-1, with a weak D call TRBD1 (6 bases). The V and J ends lost 0 bases and 4 bases respectively, with 6 bases between them. The CDR3 loop spans 13 amino acids. CDR3 region: CASSLAGGTEAFF. Written as DNA, the CDR3 is TGTGCCAGCAGTTTAGCAGGGGGCACTGAAGCTTTCTTT.

This clone was observed a single time. The CDR3 reads CASRRGGSYNEQFF. The CDR3 nucleotides are TGTGCCAGCAGGCGGGGGGGCTCCTACAATGAGCAGTTCTTC. The chain has TRBV25-1 and TRBJ2-1; 9 nucleotides line up with TRBD2. The CDR3 runs 14 residues. Germline CDR1 MGHDK, CDR2 SYGVNS. Unmatched junction bases numbered 0, after V lost 6 bases and J lost 0 bases.

The chain has TRBV5-6 and TRBJ1-3, with D perhaps matching TRBD1 (5 bases). Germline lookup yields CDR1 SGHDT and CDR2 YYEEEE. The CDR3 contains 17 residues. V was pared by 2 bases and J by 0 bases, with 15 bases between. The chain's CDR3 is CASSFLDKSLSGNTIYF. CDR3 coding DNA: TGTGCCAGCAGCTTCTTGGACAAATCCCTCTCTGGAAACACCATATATTTT.

The rearrangement joins TRBV7-7 to TRBJ2-2; D is perhaps TRBD1 (6 bases). Between the trimmed V and J ends, which lost 5 bases and 4 bases, there was a span of 17 bases. The germline CDR1 and CDR2 sequences are SSHAT and FNYEAQ (reference sequence). The length of the CDR3 is 16 residues. The CDR3 loop is CASSLLPGGITGELFF. For the CDR3, the DNA is TGTGCCAGCAGCCTCCTACCTGGGGGCATCACCGGGGAGCTGTTTTTT.

V gene TRBV28 combines with J gene TRBJ2-7, with 11 bases aligning to TRBD2. From germline, CDR1 is MDHEN and CDR2 SYDVKM. The CDR3 extends over 17 amino acids. The ends lost 2 bases at V and 5 bases at J; junction bases unmatched: 11. The CDR3 sequence is CASSLVTSGSYGNEQYF. As DNA, the CDR3 is TGTGCCAGCAGTTTAGTAACTAGCGGGAGCTATGGTAACGAGCAGTACTTC.

The chain recombines TRBV2 with TRBJ2-1; 7 nucleotides match TRBD1. The CDR3 is 18 amino acids. After removal of 1 base from V and 5 bases from J, the junction contained 14 bases not matched to a gene. Germline CDR1 SNHLY, CDR2 FYNNEI. This chain's CDR3 is CASSEEGVRDRNNNEQFF. The CDR3, as DNA: TGTGCCAGCAGTGAAGAAGGGGTCCGGGACAGAAATAACAATGAGCAGTTCTTC. The full variable domain, completed using reference TRBV2 and TRBJ2-1, is EPEVTQTPSHQVTQMGQEVILRCVPISNHLYFYWYRQILGQKVEFLVSFYNNEISEKSEIFDDQFSVERPDGSNFTLKIRSTKLEDSAMYFCASSEEGVRDRNNNEQFFGPGTRLTVL.

This chain connects TRBV19 to TRBJ1-2, with unresolved D. V was cut by 5 bases and J by 8 bases, with 12 bases left in between. The CDR3 is 12 residues long. Per the germline V gene, CDR1 is LNHDA and CDR2 is SQIVND (reference sequence). For the CDR3, the DNA is TGTGCCAGTAGTGCCCTGAAAAGCGGCTACACCTTC. This codes for CASSALKSGYTF. Together with reference TRBV19 and TRBJ1-2, the CDR3 gives the full variable domain: DGGITQSPKYLFRKEGQNVTLSCEQNLNHDAMYWYRQDPGQGLRLIYYSQIVNDFQKGDIAEGYSVSREKKESFPLTVTSAQKNPTAFYLCASSALKSGYTFGSGTRLTVV.

The V gene is TRBV12-3 or TRBV12-4, the J gene TRBJ2-5; D call uncertain. CDR3 length equals 11 residues. The V end lost 4 bases, the J end lost 4 bases, and 4 bases lay between the germline ends. The CDR3 DNA reads as TGTGCCAGCAGTTCTCGAGAGACCCAGTACTTC. It translates to CASSSRETQYF.

CDR3 protein: CASSLATGNQPQHF. DNA for the CDR3: TGTGCCAGCAGCTTGGCCACGGGGAATCAGCCCCAGCATTTT. The rearrangement joins TRBV5-6 to TRBJ1-5; no reliable D call. CDR3 length equals 14 residues. Germline V gene sequence: CDR1 SGHDT, CDR2 YYEEEE. With 0 bases removed from V and 4 bases from J, the gap between germline ends came to 8 bases. Filled out from reference TRBV5-6 and TRBJ1-5, the complete variable domain reads DAGVTQSPTHLIKTRGQQVTLRCSPKSGHDTVSWYQQALGQGPQFIFQYYEEEERQRGNFPDRFSGHQFPNYSSELNVNALLLGDSALYLCASSLATGNQPQHFGDGTRLSIL.

The V call is TRBV7-3, the J call TRBJ2-7; 8 positions agree with TRBD1. V shed 5 bases and J 5 bases; nucleotides not matched to a gene: 8. The CDR3 spans 14 residues. Germline V CDR1 and CDR2: SGHTA, FQGTGA. CDR3 region: CASSPSGQGDEQYF. Written as DNA, the CDR3 is TGTGCCAGCAGCCCCAGCGGACAGGGCGACGAGCAGTACTTC.

The chain links TRBV28 to TRBJ1-2; TRBD1 matches at 7 bases. With V trimmed by 6 bases and J by 4 bases, 11 bases remained unmatched. CDR3 size: 15 residues. Germline V gene sequence: CDR1 MDHEN, CDR2 SYDVKM. The CDR3 loop is CASRPGQIDSYGYTF. The CDR3 DNA reads as TGTGCCAGCAGGCCGGGACAGATCGATTCCTATGGCTACACCTTC.

V and J are TRBV29-1 and TRBJ2-2; TRBD1 agrees at 7 bases. The CDR3 runs to 12 residues. Germline lookup yields CDR1 SQVTM and CDR2 ANQGSEA. J was trimmed by 4 bases and V by 7 bases; bases with no gene match: 3. DNA for the CDR3: TGCAGCGCGACAGGGACCACCGGGGAGCTGTTTTTT. This gives the protein CSATGTTGELFF.

The chain joins TRBV4-2 to TRBJ2-1; TRBD2 aligns across 14 bases. CDR1 is LGHNA, CDR2 YNFKEQ, per germline. This CDR3 has 14 amino acids. Unmatched junction bases numbered 4, after V lost 4 bases and J lost 11 bases. CDR3 bases: TGTGCCAGCAGCCCGGGACTAGCGGGGGCCCAGCAGTTCTTC. Translated, it gives CASSPGLAGAQQFF.

Points on this clone: This sample also contains other DNA sequences that code for the same CDR3. The chain couples TRBV6-5 to TRBJ2-7, with a possible D match to TRBD1 (6 bases). The CDR3 has 11 residues. Germline CDR1 MNHEY, CDR2 SVGAGI. V was cut by 8 bases and J by 6 bases, with 11 bases left in between. Here the CDR3 DNA reads TGTGCCAGCTCCAGGGGTTCCGAGCAGTACTTC. Protein sequence: CASSRGSEQYF.